The clone carrying this TCR beta chain was picked up many times. The sample is drawn from a study of early T cells in non-severe SARS-CoV-2 infection. The V end was cut by 5 bases, the J end by 2 bases, with 11 bases between. Germline loops: CDR1 SGHTA, CDR2 FQGNSA. CDR3 length: 14 amino acids. Each CDR3 protein is one row after TCRdb ran MiXCR on the 5' RACE reads. Among about 77,000 distinct CDR3 sequences, roughly 12% were seen once, and the ten largest hold 15% to 18%. The rearrangement uses TRBV7-2 and TRBJ2-3; a possible D gene is TRBD1 (6 bases). The sequenced sample was whole blood, obtained at baseline. This TCR was sampled from an adult who was a healthcare worker with PCR-confirmed SARS-CoV-2 infection or an uninfected control (not recorded which). The donor label of this sample is uncertain. CDR3 loop: CASSPDSNTDTQYF. In DNA form, the CDR3 reads TGTGCCAGCAGCCCGGACAGTAACACAGATACGCAGTATTTT.